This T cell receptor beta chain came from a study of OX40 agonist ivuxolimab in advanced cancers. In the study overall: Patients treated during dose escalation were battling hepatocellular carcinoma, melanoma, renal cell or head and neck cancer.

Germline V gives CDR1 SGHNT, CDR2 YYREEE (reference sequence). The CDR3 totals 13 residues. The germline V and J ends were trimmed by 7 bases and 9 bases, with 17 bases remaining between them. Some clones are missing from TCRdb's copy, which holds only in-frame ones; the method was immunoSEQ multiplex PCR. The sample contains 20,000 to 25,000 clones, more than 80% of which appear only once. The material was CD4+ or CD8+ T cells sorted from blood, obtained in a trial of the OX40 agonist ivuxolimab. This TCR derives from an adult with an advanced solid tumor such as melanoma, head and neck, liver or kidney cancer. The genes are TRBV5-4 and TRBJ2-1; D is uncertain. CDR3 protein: CASVPPLGGEQFF. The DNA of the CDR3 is TGTGCCAGCGTCCCCCCCTTGGGCGGTGAGCAGTTCTTC.